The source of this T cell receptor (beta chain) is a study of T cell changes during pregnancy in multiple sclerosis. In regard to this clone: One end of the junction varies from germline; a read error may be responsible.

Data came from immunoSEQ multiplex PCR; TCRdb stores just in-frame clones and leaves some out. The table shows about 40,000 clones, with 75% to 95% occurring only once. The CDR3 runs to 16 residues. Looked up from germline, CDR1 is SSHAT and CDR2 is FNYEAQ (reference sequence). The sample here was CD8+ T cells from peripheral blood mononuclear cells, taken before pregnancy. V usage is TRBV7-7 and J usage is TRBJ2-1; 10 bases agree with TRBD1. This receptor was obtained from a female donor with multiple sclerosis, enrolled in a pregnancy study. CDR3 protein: CASSSGQGESYNEQFF. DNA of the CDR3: TGTGCTAGCAGCTCCGGACAGGGGGAGTCCTACAATGAGCAGTTCTTC.